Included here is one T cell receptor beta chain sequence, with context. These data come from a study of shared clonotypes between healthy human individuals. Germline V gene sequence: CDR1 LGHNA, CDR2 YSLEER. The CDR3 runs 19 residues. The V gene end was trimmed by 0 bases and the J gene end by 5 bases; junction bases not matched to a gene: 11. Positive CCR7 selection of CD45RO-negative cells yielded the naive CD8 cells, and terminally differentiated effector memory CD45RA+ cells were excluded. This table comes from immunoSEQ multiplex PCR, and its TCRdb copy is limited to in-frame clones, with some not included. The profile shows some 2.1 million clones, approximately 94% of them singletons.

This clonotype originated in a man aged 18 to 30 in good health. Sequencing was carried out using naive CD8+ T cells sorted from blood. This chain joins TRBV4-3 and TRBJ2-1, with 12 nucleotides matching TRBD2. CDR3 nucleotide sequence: TGCGCCAGCAGCCAAGATGAGTCTAGCGGGAGGGACCCCGACAATGAGCAGTTCTTC. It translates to CASSQDESSGRDPDNEQFF.